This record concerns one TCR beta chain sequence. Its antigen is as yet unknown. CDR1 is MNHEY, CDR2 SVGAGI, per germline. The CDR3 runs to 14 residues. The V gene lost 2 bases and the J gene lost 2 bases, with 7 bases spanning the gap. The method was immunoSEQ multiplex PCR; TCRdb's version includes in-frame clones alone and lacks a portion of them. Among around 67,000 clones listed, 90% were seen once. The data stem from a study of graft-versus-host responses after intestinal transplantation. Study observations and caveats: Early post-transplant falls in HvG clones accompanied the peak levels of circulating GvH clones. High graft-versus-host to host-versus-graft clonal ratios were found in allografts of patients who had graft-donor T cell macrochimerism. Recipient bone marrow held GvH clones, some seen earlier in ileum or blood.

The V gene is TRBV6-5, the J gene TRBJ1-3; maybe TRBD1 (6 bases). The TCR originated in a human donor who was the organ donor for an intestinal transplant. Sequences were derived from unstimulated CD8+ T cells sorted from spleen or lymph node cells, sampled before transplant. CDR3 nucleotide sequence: TGTGCCAGCAGTTACGAGGGGGCTGGAAACACCATATATTTT. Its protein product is CASSYEGAGNTIYF.